Listed below are T cell receptor beta chains from one sample, sequenced in a study of naive and memory T cell subsets. TCRdb independently ran MiXCR on the UMI-ligation and nested PCR reads; one entry per CDR3 protein. The repertoire consists of about 120,000 distinct CDR3 sequences, with approximately 37% occurring once and the leading ten covering 0.8% to 1%. Sample: central memory CD4+ T cells from blood. The receptors here all came from a human donor in good health. Both conserved end residues are part of each CDR3. D genes are given only for firm matches. Clone size is given for some rows only: seen once, a few or many times, or a class if the clone is expanded.

cdr3_aa,cdr3_nt,j_call,cdr3_length,d_call,clone_size,v_call
CASSPIGRQNNSPLHF,TGTGCCAGCTCCCCCATTGGGAGGCAGAATAATTCACCCCTCCACTTT,TRBJ1-6,16,NA,NA,TRBV18
CATSDPRGGEKLFF,TGTGCCACCTCCGATCCCAGGGGAGGAGAAAAACTGTTTTTT,TRBJ1-4,14,NA,NA,TRBV24-1
CSANSPLGGNEQYF,TGCAGTGCTAACAGCCCTTTGGGGGGTAACGAGCAGTACTTC,TRBJ2-7,14,NA,NA,TRBV20-1
CASSLDLRDSEQYF,TGCGCCAGCAGCTTGGATCTACGGGACAGTGAGCAGTACTTC,TRBJ2-7,14,TRBD1,NA,TRBV5-1
CASNRGRDSNQPQHF,TGTGCCAGCAACAGGGGACGGGATAGCAATCAGCCCCAGCATTTT,TRBJ1-5,15,TRBD1,NA,TRBV6-1
CAISPGQSVTDTQYF,TGTGCCATCAGTCCGGGACAGTCAGTTACAGATACGCAGTATTTT,TRBJ2-3,15,TRBD1,NA,TRBV10-3
CASSIRTGGGNQPQHF,TGTGCCAGTAGTATCCGGACAGGGGGCGGCAATCAGCCCCAGCATTTT,TRBJ1-5,16,TRBD1,NA,TRBV19
CASSPHPGQGVEQYF,TGCGCCAGCAGCCCTCATCCGGGACAGGGTGTCGAGCAGTACTTC,TRBJ2-7,15,TRBD1,NA,TRBV4-3
CASSEGISDTQYF,TGTGCCAGCAGCGAGGGGATTTCAGATACGCAGTATTTT,TRBJ2-3,13,NA,NA,TRBV9
CASLRSGTGNQPQHF,TGTGCCAGTCTTAGATCCGGGACGGGTAATCAGCCCCAGCATTTT,TRBJ1-5,15,NA,few,TRBV19
CASSRGTHLSYEQYF,TGTGCCAGCAGTCGAGGGACCCACCTCTCCTACGAGCAGTACTTC,TRBJ2-7,15,NA,NA,TRBV12-3/TRBV12-4
CASSLERAIGEQFF,TGTGCCAGCAGCTTAGAGAGGGCTATTGGTGAGCAGTTCTTC,TRBJ2-1,14,NA,many,TRBV5-6
CSARLGRRDVGESSYNEQFF,TGCAGTGCTAGGTTGGGCCGGCGGGACGTGGGGGAAAGCTCCTACAATGAGCAGTTCTTC,TRBJ2-1,20,NA,NA,TRBV20-1
CSQRGAAGGYEQYF,TGCAGTCAAAGAGGGGCCGCGGGAGGGTACGAGCAGTACTTC,TRBJ2-7,14,TRBD2,NA,TRBV20-1
CASSSEEFEQFF,TGTGCCAGCAGTTCGGAGGAGTTCGAGCAGTTCTTC,TRBJ2-1,12,NA,NA,TRBV12-3/TRBV12-4
CAISESGTGKNTGELFF,TGTGCCATCAGTGAGTCAGGAACAGGGAAGAACACCGGGGAGCTGTTTTTT,TRBJ2-2,17,NA,few,TRBV10-3
CSVERHTSNYGYTF,TGCAGCGTTGAGAGACACACGTCTAACTATGGCTACACCTTC,TRBJ1-2,14,NA,many,TRBV29-1
CSARDYSAAGTDTQYF,TGCAGTGCTAGAGATTACAGCGCCGCGGGTACAGATACGCAGTATTTT,TRBJ2-3,16,NA,NA,TRBV20-1
CSARQLNYGYTF,TGCAGTGCTAGACAACTGAACTATGGCTACACCTTC,TRBJ1-2,12,NA,many,TRBV20-1
CSVIGLAANTDTQYF,TGCAGCGTTATCGGACTAGCGGCAAACACAGATACGCAGTATTTT,TRBJ2-3,15,TRBD2,NA,TRBV29-1
CSARGPDYEQYF,TGCAGTGCTAGAGGCCCCGACTACGAGCAGTACTTC,TRBJ2-7,12,NA,NA,TRBV20-1
CASSYSTVGNEQFF,TGTGCCAGCAGTTACTCTACAGTTGGGAATGAGCAGTTCTTC,TRBJ2-1,14,NA,NA,TRBV6-2/TRBV6-3
CASSSTAGSTEAFF,TGTGCCAGCAGCTCCACGGCGGGCAGCACTGAAGCTTTCTTT,TRBJ1-1,14,NA,NA,TRBV7-2
CSVEDQYNSGNTIYF,TGCAGCGTTGAAGATCAATATAACTCTGGAAACACCATATATTTT,TRBJ1-3,15,NA,few,TRBV29-1
CATKEGTDTQYF,TGTGCCACCAAGGAGGGCACAGATACGCAGTATTTT,TRBJ2-3,12,NA,few,TRBV28
CATSRVRGYSNQPQHF,TGTGCCACCAGCAGAGTTCGAGGATATAGCAATCAGCCCCAGCATTTT,TRBJ1-5,16,NA,NA,TRBV15
CASSESDSNQPQHF,TGCGCCAGCAGTGAGTCGGATAGCAATCAGCCCCAGCATTTT,TRBJ1-5,14,NA,NA,TRBV10-2
CASSEAPPGQGRGNEQFF,TGTGCCAGCAGTGAAGCCCCCCCGGGACAGGGTAGGGGGAATGAGCAGTTCTTC,TRBJ2-1,18,TRBD1,once,TRBV6-1
CASSIGRATNEKLFF,TGTGCCAGCAGTATCGGACGGGCAACTAATGAAAAACTGTTTTTT,TRBJ1-4,15,NA,NA,TRBV12-3/TRBV12-4
CARAEFVDGGYGYTF,TGTGCCAGAGCAGAGTTCGTGGACGGAGGCTATGGCTACACCTTC,TRBJ1-2,15,NA,few,TRBV2
CSAREPWLAGARDTQYF,TGCAGTGCTAGAGAACCATGGCTAGCGGGAGCAAGAGATACGCAGTATTTT,TRBJ2-3,17,TRBD2,NA,TRBV20-1
CASRGKGQAVVTRYNEQFF,TGTGCCAGCAGGGGAAAGGGACAGGCCGTGGTAACCCGTTACAATGAGCAGTTCTTC,TRBJ2-1,19,TRBD1,many,TRBV28
CASSPPGGVYEQYF,TGTGCCAGCAGCCCCCCGGGGGGGGTCTACGAGCAGTACTTC,TRBJ2-7,14,TRBD2,NA,TRBV9
CAWSVIGLAENNEQFF,TGTGCCTGGAGTGTTATCGGGCTAGCGGAAAACAATGAGCAGTTCTTC,TRBJ2-1,16,TRBD2,few,TRBV30
CASSLGGTANTGELFF,TGCGCCAGCAGCTTGGGCGGGACTGCGAACACCGGGGAGCTGTTTTTT,TRBJ2-2,16,NA,few,TRBV5-1
CAWRRLSYNEQFF,TGTGCCTGGAGACGACTTAGCTACAATGAGCAGTTCTTC,TRBJ2-1,13,NA,many,TRBV30
CASSVRDNSPLHF,TGTGCCAGCAGCGTCAGGGACAATTCACCCCTCCACTTT,TRBJ1-6,13,NA,NA,TRBV9
CASSFLAVSSYNEQFF,TGTGCCAGTAGTTTTCTAGCGGTAAGCTCCTACAATGAGCAGTTCTTC,TRBJ2-1,16,TRBD2,NA,TRBV19
CASSKGDYGGRRSYGYTF,TGTGCCAGCAGCAAAGGGGACTATGGGGGGCGTCGATCCTATGGCTACACCTTC,TRBJ1-2,18,NA,NA,TRBV21-1
CSAGQNQETQYF,TGCAGCGCCGGACAAAACCAAGAGACCCAGTACTTC,TRBJ2-5,12,NA,many,TRBV29-1
CASSPGVGGEKLFF,TGTGCCAGCAGCCCAGGGGTCGGCGGAGAAAAACTGTTTTTT,TRBJ1-4,14,NA,NA,TRBV6-2/TRBV6-3
CASSISSNEQFF,TGTGCCAGCAGTATCTCTTCCAATGAGCAGTTCTTC,TRBJ2-1,12,NA,few,TRBV28
CASNIKGSSGYTF,TGTGCCAGCAATATTAAGGGGTCCAGCGGCTACACCTTC,TRBJ1-2,13,NA,NA,TRBV28
CASSSFMVADTQYF,TGTGCCAGCAGCTCCTTCATGGTCGCAGATACGCAGTATTTT,TRBJ2-3,14,NA,few,TRBV7-2
CASSQTIAWKTQYF,TGTGCCAGCAGCCAAACCATTGCTTGGAAGACCCAGTACTTC,TRBJ2-5,14,NA,NA,TRBV7-2
CASSLDGLRTGEYF,TGTGCCAGCAGCTTAGACGGCTTAAGGACAGGGGAATATTTT,TRBJ1-3,14,TRBD1,NA,TRBV11-2
CASSLDSPNPGEKLFF,TGCGCCAGCAGCTTGGACAGCCCGAACCCGGGTGAAAAACTGTTTTTT,TRBJ1-4,16,NA,NA,TRBV5-1
CASSPRTNTYEQYF,TGCGCCAGCAGCCCAAGGACTAATACCTACGAGCAGTACTTC,TRBJ2-7,14,NA,NA,TRBV5-1
CASSPTGTGGNGELFF,TGTGCCAGCAGCCCGACGGGAACAGGGGGCAACGGGGAGCTGTTTTTT,TRBJ2-2,16,TRBD1,many,TRBV7-2
CASSRRSSEGNEQFF,TGTGCCAGTAGTCGAAGGTCGTCGGAGGGGAATGAGCAGTTCTTC,TRBJ2-1,15,NA,few,TRBV19
CASSPPGRYPREQYF,TGTGCCAGCAGCCCACCGGGACGATACCCCCGCGAGCAGTACTTC,TRBJ2-7,15,NA,NA,TRBV7-2
CASSLISTPDYGYTF,TGTGCCAGCAGCTTAATATCTACGCCCGACTATGGCTACACCTTC,TRBJ1-2,15,NA,NA,TRBV7-2
CSAPREGNEQFF,TGCAGTGCTCCCCGGGAGGGTAATGAGCAGTTCTTC,TRBJ2-1,12,TRBD2,NA,TRBV20-1
CASSSDRGREQFF,TGTGCCAGCAGTTCGGACAGGGGGCGTGAGCAGTTCTTC,TRBJ2-1,13,TRBD1,few,TRBV27
CASSYRGSGAYSYNEQFF,TGTGCCAGCAGTTACCGCGGTAGCGGAGCATACTCCTACAATGAGCAGTTCTTC,TRBJ2-1,18,NA,few,TRBV6-2/TRBV6-3
CASSWTENTGELFF,TGTGCCAGCAGCTGGACCGAGAACACCGGGGAGCTGTTTTTT,TRBJ2-2,14,NA,few,TRBV11-2
CSARGGVWNQPQHF,TGCAGTGCTAGGGGGGGGGTGTGGAATCAGCCCCAGCATTTT,TRBJ1-5,14,NA,few,TRBV20-1
CASSLLNEQYF,TGCGCCAGCAGCTTGCTCAACGAGCAGTACTTC,TRBJ2-7,11,NA,NA,TRBV5-1
CSVPPSTSSNEQFF,TGCAGCGTGCCGCCCTCGACTAGTAGCAATGAGCAGTTCTTC,TRBJ2-1,14,NA,few,TRBV29-1
CASSAGSSGNTIYF,TGTGCCAGCAGCGCGGGAAGCTCTGGAAACACCATATATTTT,TRBJ1-3,14,NA,few,TRBV9